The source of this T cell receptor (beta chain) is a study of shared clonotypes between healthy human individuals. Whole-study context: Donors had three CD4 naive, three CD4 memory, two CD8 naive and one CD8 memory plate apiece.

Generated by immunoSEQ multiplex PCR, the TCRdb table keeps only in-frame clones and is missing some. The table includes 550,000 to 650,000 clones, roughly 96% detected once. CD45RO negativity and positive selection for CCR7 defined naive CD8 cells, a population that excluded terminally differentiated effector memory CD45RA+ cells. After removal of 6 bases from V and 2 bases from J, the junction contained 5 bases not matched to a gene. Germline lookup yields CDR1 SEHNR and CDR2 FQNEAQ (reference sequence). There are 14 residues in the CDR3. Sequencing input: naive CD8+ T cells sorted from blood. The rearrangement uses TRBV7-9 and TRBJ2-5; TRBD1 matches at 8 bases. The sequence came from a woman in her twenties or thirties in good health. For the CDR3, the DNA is TGTGCCAGCAGGAGACAGGGGCCTCAAGAGACCCAGTACTTC. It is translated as CASRRQGPQETQYF.